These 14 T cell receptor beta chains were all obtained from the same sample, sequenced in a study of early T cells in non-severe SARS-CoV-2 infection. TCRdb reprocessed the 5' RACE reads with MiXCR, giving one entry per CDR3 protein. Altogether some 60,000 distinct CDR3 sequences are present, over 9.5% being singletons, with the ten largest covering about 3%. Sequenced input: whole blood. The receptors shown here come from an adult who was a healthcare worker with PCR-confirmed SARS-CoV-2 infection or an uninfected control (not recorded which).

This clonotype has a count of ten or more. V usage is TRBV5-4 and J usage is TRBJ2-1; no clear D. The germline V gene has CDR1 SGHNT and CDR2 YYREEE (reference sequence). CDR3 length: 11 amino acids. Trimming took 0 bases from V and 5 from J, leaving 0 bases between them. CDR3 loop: CASSLDNEQFF. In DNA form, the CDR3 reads TGTGCCAGCAGCTTGGACAATGAGCAGTTCTTC.

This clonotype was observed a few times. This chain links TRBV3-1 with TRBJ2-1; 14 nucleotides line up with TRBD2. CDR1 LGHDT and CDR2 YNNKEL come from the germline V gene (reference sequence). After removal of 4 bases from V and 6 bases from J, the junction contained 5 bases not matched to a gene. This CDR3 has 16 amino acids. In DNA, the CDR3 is TGTGCCAGCAGCCGCCTAGGGACTAGCGGGGGCAATGAGCAGTTCTTC. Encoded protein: CASSRLGTSGGNEQFF.

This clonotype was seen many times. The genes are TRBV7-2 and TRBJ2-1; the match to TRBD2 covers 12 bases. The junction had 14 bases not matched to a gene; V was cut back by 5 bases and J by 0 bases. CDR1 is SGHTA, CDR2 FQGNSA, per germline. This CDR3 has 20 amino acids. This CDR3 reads CASSPPGRGLAGHSYNEQFF. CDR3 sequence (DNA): TGTGCCAGCAGCCCCCCCGGGCGAGGACTAGCGGGACACTCCTACAATGAGCAGTTCTTC.

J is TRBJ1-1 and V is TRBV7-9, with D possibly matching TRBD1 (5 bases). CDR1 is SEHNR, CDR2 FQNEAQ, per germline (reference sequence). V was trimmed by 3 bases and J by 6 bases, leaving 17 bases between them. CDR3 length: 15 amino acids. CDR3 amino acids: CASSLLGGTGAEAFF. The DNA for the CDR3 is TGTGCCAGCAGCTTGCTCGGAGGAACGGGGGCTGAAGCTTTCTTT.

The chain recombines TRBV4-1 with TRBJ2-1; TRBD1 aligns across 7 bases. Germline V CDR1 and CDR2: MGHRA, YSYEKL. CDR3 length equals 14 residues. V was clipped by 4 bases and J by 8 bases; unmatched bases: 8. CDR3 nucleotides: TGCGCCAGCAGCCCTTTGACAGGGTACGATGAGCAGTTCTTC. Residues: CASSPLTGYDEQFF.

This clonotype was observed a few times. In DNA, the CDR3 is TGTGCCAGCGGGGACAGCAACACCGGGGAGCTGTTTTTT. Translation gives CASGDSNTGELFF. The rearrangement links TRBV7-8 to TRBJ2-2; 7 bases are a match to TRBD1. CDR1 is SGHVS and CDR2 is FQNEAQ in the germline V gene. After removal of 8 bases from V and 2 bases from J, the junction contained 2 bases not matched to a gene. The CDR3 consists of 13 residues.

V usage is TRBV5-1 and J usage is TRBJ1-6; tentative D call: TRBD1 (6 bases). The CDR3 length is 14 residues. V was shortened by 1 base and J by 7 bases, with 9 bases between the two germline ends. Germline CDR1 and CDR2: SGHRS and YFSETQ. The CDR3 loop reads CASSLLDSNSPLHF. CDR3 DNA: TGCGCCAGCAGCTTGCTGGACAGCAATTCACCCCTCCACTTT.

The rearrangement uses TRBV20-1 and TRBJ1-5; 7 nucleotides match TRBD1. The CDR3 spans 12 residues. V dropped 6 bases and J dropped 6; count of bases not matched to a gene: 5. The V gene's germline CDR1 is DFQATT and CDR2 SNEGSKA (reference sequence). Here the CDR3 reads CSARDSLQPQHF. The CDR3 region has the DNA TGCAGTGCCAGGGACAGCCTTCAGCCCCAGCATTTT.

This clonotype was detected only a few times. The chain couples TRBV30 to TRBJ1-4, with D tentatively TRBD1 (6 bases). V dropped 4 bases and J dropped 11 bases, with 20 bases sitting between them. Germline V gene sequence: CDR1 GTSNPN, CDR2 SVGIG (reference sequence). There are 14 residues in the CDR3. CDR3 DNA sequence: TGTGCCTGGAAGGAGATGGACAGATCCAGGAAACTGTTTTTT. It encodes CAWKEMDRSRKLFF.

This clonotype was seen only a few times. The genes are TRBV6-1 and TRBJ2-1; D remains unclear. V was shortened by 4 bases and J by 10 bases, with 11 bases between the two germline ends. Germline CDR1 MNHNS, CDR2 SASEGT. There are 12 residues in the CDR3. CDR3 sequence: CASSGLRSEQFF. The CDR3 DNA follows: TGTGCCAGCAGTGGGCTCCGATCAGAGCAGTTCTTC.

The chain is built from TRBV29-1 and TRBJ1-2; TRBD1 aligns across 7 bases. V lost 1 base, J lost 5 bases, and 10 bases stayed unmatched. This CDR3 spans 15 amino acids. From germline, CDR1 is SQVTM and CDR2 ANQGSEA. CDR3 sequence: CSVEGTGLGQYGYTF. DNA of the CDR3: TGCAGCGTTGAAGGAACTGGCTTGGGACAGTATGGCTACACCTTC.

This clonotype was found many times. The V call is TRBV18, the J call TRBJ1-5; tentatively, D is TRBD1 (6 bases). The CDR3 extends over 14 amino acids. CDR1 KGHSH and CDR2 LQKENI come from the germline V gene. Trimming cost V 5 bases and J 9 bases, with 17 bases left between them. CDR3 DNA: TGTGCCAGCTCAACCGGCAGGGGAATCGGGCCCCAGCATTTT. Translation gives CASSTGRGIGPQHF.

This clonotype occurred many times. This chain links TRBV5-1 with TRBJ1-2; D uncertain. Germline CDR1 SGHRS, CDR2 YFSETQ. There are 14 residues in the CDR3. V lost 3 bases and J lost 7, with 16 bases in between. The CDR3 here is CASSSPDRGSGYTF. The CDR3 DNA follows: TGCGCCAGCAGCTCTCCTGACCGAGGCTCTGGCTACACCTTC.

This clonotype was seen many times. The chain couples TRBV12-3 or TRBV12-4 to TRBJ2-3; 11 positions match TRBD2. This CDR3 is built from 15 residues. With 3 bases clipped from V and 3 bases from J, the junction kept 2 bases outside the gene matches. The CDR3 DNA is TGTGCCAGCAGTTTTAGCGGGGGGGCAACAGATACGCAGTATTTT. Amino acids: CASSFSGGATDTQYF.